A selection of T cell receptor beta chains follows, all from one sample in a study of Ad26.COV2.S vaccination and SARS-CoV-2 variants. Sequencing was performed with immunoSEQ multiplex PCR; in TCRdb, only in-frame clones are kept and a portion is missing. This table holds hundreds of thousands of clones, more than 80% found once. The sample here was peripheral blood, taken in a trial of Ad26.COV2.S vaccine versus placebo. All receptors derive from a person aged 18-65 years who received the Ad26.COV2.S COVID-19 vaccine or a placebo. Each CDR3 is given with its conserved first and last residue. Each record gives: D gene, V gene, J gene, clone size, CDR3 protein, CDR3 DNA. The D gene is left open where the match is weak. A clone size is listed for some rows: how often the clone was seen (once, few, many), or a class if it is expanded.

-	TRBV12-3/TRBV12-4	TRBJ2-5	-	CASRKGSGETQYF	TGTGCCAGCAGGAAGGGGTCCGGGGAGACCCAGTACTTC
-	TRBV4-1	TRBJ2-5	-	CASSQRARAGEETQYF	TGCGCCAGCAGCCAGCGAGCTAGGGCGGGTGAAGAGACCCAGTACTTC
TRBD2	TRBV6-1	TRBJ2-2	few	CASSAEHPGLAGTGELFF	TGTGCCAGCAGTGCCGAACACCCGGGACTAGCGGGAACCGGGGAGCTGTTTTTT
-	TRBV6-5	TRBJ1-2	-	CASSYRRSNYGYTF	TGTGCCAGCAGTTATCGACGTTCTAACTATGGCTACACCTTC
TRBD1	TRBV9	TRBJ1-2	-	CASRSGGTGRGYGYTF	TGTGCCAGCCGTAGTGGCGGGACAGGGCGTGGCTATGGCTACACCTTC
-	TRBV5-4	TRBJ2-7	-	CASSYPGLEAYEQYF	TGTGCCAGCAGCTATCCTGGATTGGAGGCCTACGAGCAGTACTTC
-	TRBV12-3/TRBV12-4	TRBJ2-2	-	CASNSLDTGELFF	TGTGCCAGCAATTCTTTGGACACCGGGGAGCTGTTTTTT
TRBD1	TRBV18	TRBJ1-5	-	CASSDRGSNQPQHF	TGTGCCAGCTCAGACAGGGGGTCCAATCAGCCCCAGCATTTT
TRBD2	TRBV2	TRBJ2-5	-	CASRKKLASGETQYF	TGTGCCAGCAGGAAAAAGTTAGCTAGCGGGGAGACCCAGTACTTC
-	TRBV7-9	TRBJ2-1	-	CASSPREEASEFF	TGTGCCAGCAGCCCTAGGGAAGAGGCTTCGGAGTTCTTC
-	TRBV14	TRBJ1-2	-	CASSPRADSGGYTF	TGTGCCAGCAGCCCCAGGGCGGACAGTGGAGGCTACACCTTC
TRBD1	TRBV19	TRBJ1-5	-	CASSSPDRGWNQPQHF	TGTGCCAGTAGCTCTCCGGACAGGGGGTGGAATCAGCCCCAGCATTTT
TRBD2	TRBV9	TRBJ2-1	-	CASSVGAGDQHNEQFF	TGTGCCAGCAGCGTTGGCGCGGGGGACCAACACAATGAGCAGTTCTTC
-	TRBV27	TRBJ2-7	-	CASSLSAGPYEQYF	TGTGCCAGCAGTTTATCGGCAGGTCCCTACGAGCAGTACTTC
-	TRBV6-5	TRBJ1-2	-	CASKGGGGPNYGYTF	TGTGCCAGCAAGGGGGGCGGAGGCCCAAACTATGGCTACACCTTC
-	TRBV7-6	TRBJ2-1	-	CASSSPASATIGYNEQFF	TGTGCCAGCAGCTCCCCGGCTAGCGCTACAATAGGCTACAATGAGCAGTTCTTC